Detailed here is one TCR beta chain. Its antigen is unidentified. The sample has other DNA sequences that encode this CDR3 too. The sample originates from a study of Ad26.COV2.S vaccination and SARS-CoV-2 variants. Study overall: A COV1001 Ad26.COV2.S trial-arm participant provided the sample. Donor got 5x10^10 or 1x10^11 viral particles of Ad26.COV2.S. Study-wide results and limits: Vaccine and placebo recipients had similar non-spike TCR breadth.

Sequencing was performed with immunoSEQ multiplex PCR; in TCRdb, only in-frame clones are kept and a portion is missing. The data contain 350,000 to 500,000 clones, roughly 90% of them singletons. The treatment was: around 19 received Ad26.COV2.S at low or high dose, single or two shots; about 5 received placebo; per-sample allocation not given. After the first vaccine or placebo injection, samples were drawn on day 63. V shed 3 bases and J shed 2 bases, with 8 bases lying between them. The germline CDR1 and CDR2 sequences are MDHEN and SYDVKM. The CDR3 extends over 13 amino acids. Sequencing was performed on peripheral blood, taken in a trial of Ad26.COV2.S vaccine versus placebo. The sequence derives from a person between 18 and 65 years old who received the Ad26.COV2.S COVID-19 vaccine or a placebo. The V gene is TRBV28, the J gene TRBJ2-7; D possibly corresponds to TRBD1 (5 bases). CDR3 nucleotides: TGTGCCAGCAGTTTGGGGCAGACCTACGAGCAGTACTTC. Its protein is CASSLGQTYEQYF. Full variable domain (rest looked up from reference TRBV28 and TRBJ2-7): DVKVTQSSRYLVKRTGEKVFLECVQDMDHENMFWYRQDPGLGLRLIYFSYDVKMKEKGDIPEGYSVSREKKERFSLILESASTNQTSMYLCASSLGQTYEQYFGPGTRLTVT.